The clone carrying this TCR beta chain was seen more than once but under ten times. The entry originates in a study of T cells after yellow fever vaccination. Germline CDR1 reads SGHVS; CDR2 reads FNYEAQ. After removal of 5 bases from V and 13 bases from J, the junction contained 14 bases not matched to a gene. The CDR3 has 13 residues. TCRdb used MiXCR to reprocess the 5' RACE reads, holding one entry per CDR3 protein. The data hold about 50,000 distinct CDR3 sequences, with roughly 6.9% observed a single time. The chain combines TRBV7-6 with TRBJ2-7; TRBD1 matches at 7 bases. This sequence originates from a man aged 18-30 years who received the YFV17D yellow fever vaccine. This specimen was CD8+ T cells sorted from PBMCs, taken on the day of the first yellow fever vaccination. CDR3 bases: TGTGCCAGCAGCAGCGCCCTGGGACAGATATTCTACTTC. It translates to CASSSALGQIFYF.